Listed below are T cell receptor beta chains from one sample, sequenced in a study of CD8+ T cells in alopecia areata. Libraries were prepared by immunoSEQ multiplex PCR; TCRdb keeps only in-frame clonotypes and omits some of them. This sample has approximately 130,000 clones, with roughly 50% found just once. Sequenced sample: NKG2D-low CD8+ T cells sorted from blood. These receptors originate from a human donor with alopecia areata. CDR3s include the opening cysteine and the closing phenylalanine or tryptophan. D genes are given only for firm matches. Clone size is not always given. Where it is, it says once, few, many or a class for expanded clones.

cdr3_nt cdr3_aa v_call d_call clone_size j_call
TGTGCCAGCAGCCCACGACTAGCGGGGGAACATAGCACAGATACGCAGTATTTT CASSPRLAGEHSTDTQYF TRBV11-3 TRBD2 many TRBJ2-3
TGTGCCAGCAGCGTTGGGACAGGGGAGAGTGAGCAGTTCTTC CASSVGTGESEQFF TRBV11-2 TRBD1 few TRBJ2-1
TGTGCCTGGAATGGACAGGGCCCGACTGAAGCTTTCTTT CAWNGQGPTEAFF TRBV30 TRBD1 . TRBJ1-1
TGCAGCTGGGTGGCCGGGACAGGAATTTACAATGAGCAGTTCTTC CSWVAGTGIYNEQFF TRBV29-1 TRBD1 . TRBJ2-1
TGTGCCAGCAGTTACTCCGGGACTAGCGGGATTTCTGGGGCCAACGTCCTGACTTTC CASSYSGTSGISGANVLTF TRBV28 TRBD2 few TRBJ2-6
TGCAGCGTAGCCAGGGGGAACACTGAAGCTTTCTTT CSVARGNTEAFF TRBV29-1 . . TRBJ1-1
TGTGCCAGCAGTGACTCAGGCGGCGGGAGCACAGATACGCAGTATTTT CASSDSGGGSTDTQYF TRBV6-4 . few TRBJ2-3
TGCGCCAGCAACCAAGCGGGGGCCCAAGAGACCCAGTACTTC CASNQAGAQETQYF TRBV5-1 TRBD2 . TRBJ2-5
TGCAGCGCCGAACCCCTAGATCCGCTAGCATACGAGCAGTACTTC CSAEPLDPLAYEQYF TRBV29-1 . . TRBJ2-7
TGCAGCGTTGAAGATGCAGGGAACTATGGCTACACCTTC CSVEDAGNYGYTF TRBV29-1 . . TRBJ1-2
TGTGCCAGCAGTCCCGGGACAGGGGAAGGAGAGACCCAGTACTTC CASSPGTGEGETQYF TRBV28 TRBD1 few TRBJ2-5
TGCGCCAGCAGCCAAGAGGTAGCGGGAGCAGAGACCCAGTACTTC CASSQEVAGAETQYF TRBV4-3 TRBD2 . TRBJ2-5
TGTGCCAGCAGCTTAAACGGACCCCACAATGAGCAGTTCTTC CASSLNGPHNEQFF TRBV7-3 . . TRBJ2-1
TGCAGCGTTGACAATCGGTGCGGCAATCAGCCCCAGCATTTT CSVDNRCGNQPQHF TRBV29-1 . . TRBJ1-5
TGCAGCGTTGAATTTCCCGAGGTCGACACTGAAGCTTTCTTT CSVEFPEVDTEAFF TRBV29-1 . . TRBJ1-1
TGCGCCAGCAGCCGCTCCGGGACTAGCAATGAGCAGTTCTTC CASSRSGTSNEQFF TRBV5-1 TRBD2 few TRBJ2-1
TGCAGCGTTCAACGTTCGGGTACGCAGTATTTT CSVQRSGTQYF TRBV29-1 . few TRBJ2-3
TGCGCCAGCAGCCAAGGGCCCATCCTGGGAGCCGGGGAGCTGTTTTTT CASSQGPILGAGELFF TRBV4-1 . . TRBJ2-2
TGTGCCTGGAGTGTACAGACCAATGAGCAGTTCTTC CAWSVQTNEQFF TRBV30 . . TRBJ2-1
TGTGCCAGCAGGCCAGCCGGGACTAGCGGCCCCCCGTACAATGAGCAGTTCTTC CASRPAGTSGPPYNEQFF TRBV13 TRBD2 . TRBJ2-1
TGTGCCTGGACTCTCGGGACAGGGTCCTACAATGAGCAGTTCTTC CAWTLGTGSYNEQFF TRBV30 TRBD1 . TRBJ2-1
TGCAGCGTTGCCAGGACTAGCGGGGGTACCTACAATGAGCAGTTCTTC CSVARTSGGTYNEQFF TRBV29-1 TRBD2 . TRBJ2-1
TGCGCCAGCAGCCAGAGGGGACAGGGGGCGGTTGAAGCTTTCTTT CASSQRGQGAVEAFF TRBV4-1 TRBD1 once TRBJ1-1
TGCAGCGTTGAAGATGGGGACAGTGGCCCCAACTACGAGCAGTACTTC CSVEDGDSGPNYEQYF TRBV29-1 TRBD1 . TRBJ2-7
TGCAGCGAAAAAGGAAGTGGCCCAAGAGCTTTCTTT CSEKGSGPRAFF TRBV29-1 . few TRBJ1-1
TGCAGCGTTGCGTGGAACACCGGGGAGCTGTTTTTT CSVAWNTGELFF TRBV29-1 . . TRBJ2-2
TGTGCCAGCAGCTTACCCCTAGGAAATGAGCAGTTCTTC CASSLPLGNEQFF TRBV7-9 . few TRBJ2-1
TGTGCCAGCAGTCCGACAGGAAACACTGAAGCTTTCTTT CASSPTGNTEAFF TRBV27 . . TRBJ1-1
TGTGCCAGCAGTTACGAAGGCAGGCTCTACGAGCAGTACTTC CASSYEGRLYEQYF TRBV6-5 . . TRBJ2-7
TGTGCCAGCAGTTTTGGGGTAGCAGATACGCAGTATTTT CASSFGVADTQYF TRBV27 . . TRBJ2-3
TGTGCCTGGAGTGCTGACAACGAAGCTTTCTTT CAWSADNEAFF TRBV30 . few TRBJ1-1
TGTGCCAGCAGCTTAGCCCGCGAGCAGTTCTTC CASSLAREQFF TRBV5-6 . medium-sized TRBJ2-1
TGCAGCGCCGACGACAGGGACCAAGAGACCCAGTACTTC CSADDRDQETQYF TRBV29-1 TRBD1 . TRBJ2-5
TGCGCCAGCCGCGAGTTCGAGACCCAGTACTTC CASREFETQYF TRBV5-1 . . TRBJ2-5
TGTGCCAGCAGTTTTGGTGGTAACAATGAGCAGTTCTTC CASSFGGNNEQFF TRBV27 . . TRBJ2-1
TGCAGCGTTGGGCCCCAGGGTGAAAATGAAAAACTGTTTTTT CSVGPQGENEKLFF TRBV29-1 . . TRBJ1-4
TGTGCCACCTACAGGGGGGGCGAGCAGTACTTC CATYRGGEQYF TRBV6-5 . few TRBJ2-7
TGTGCCAGCACGGAAAGCGTCGGTTACGAGCAGTACTTC CASTESVGYEQYF TRBV28 . few TRBJ2-7
TGCAGCGTTGACCGGGACACTGAAGCTTTCTTT CSVDRDTEAFF TRBV29-1 . once TRBJ1-1
TGCAGCGTCGTAGACAACCCCGACAATGAGCAGTTCTTC CSVVDNPDNEQFF TRBV29-1 . . TRBJ2-1
TGTGCCAGCTCAGGGCCTACCTACGAGCAGTACTTC CASSGPTYEQYF TRBV28 . . TRBJ2-7
TGTGCCAGCAGCTCGGGACCCCCGGTTGAGCAGTTCTTC CASSSGPPVEQFF TRBV7-9 . few TRBJ2-1
TGTGCCACTCTCGGGGGTCGGGGTGAGACCCAGTACTTC CATLGGRGETQYF TRBV2 . once TRBJ2-5
TGCGCCAGCAGCCATTCAACAGCTCCAGCAGGTGAAGCTTTCTTT CASSHSTAPAGEAFF TRBV4-1 . . TRBJ1-1
TGTGCCAGCAGAGAAGCCGGGACACGCTACGAGCAGTACTTC CASREAGTRYEQYF TRBV28 . few TRBJ2-7
TGTGCCAGCAGTGAACTTCAGGCTGAGCAGTTCTTC CASSELQAEQFF TRBV9 . . TRBJ2-1
TGTGCCTGGAGTCTAGCGGGGACCGGAGATACGCAGTATTTT CAWSLAGTGDTQYF TRBV30 TRBD2 . TRBJ2-3
TGCAGCGTTGAAGTTTACGGGAGTGAGCAGTTCTTC CSVEVYGSEQFF TRBV29-1 . . TRBJ2-1
TGTGCCTGGAGTTCCGACCTATCCTACGAGCAGTACTTC CAWSSDLSYEQYF TRBV30 . . TRBJ2-7
TGCGCCAGCAGCCAAGAGACAGTTCAGCCCCAGCATTTT CASSQETVQPQHF TRBV4-1 . . TRBJ1-5
TGTGCCTGGAGGGGAGCTCTAGAGCAGTACTTC CAWRGALEQYF TRBV30 . . TRBJ2-7
TGTGCCAGCAGCTTAGAACAGAGTTCGGATACGCAGTATTTT CASSLEQSSDTQYF TRBV7-9 . once TRBJ2-3
TGTGCCTGGTGGGGACAGGGGGCAGAGGAGCAGTACTTC CAWWGQGAEEQYF TRBV30 TRBD1 once TRBJ2-5
TGCAGCGTTGAGATAGCGGGGCTACAAGAGACCCAGTACTTC CSVEIAGLQETQYF TRBV29-1 TRBD2 . TRBJ2-5
TGCAGCGTGAGACTAGCGGGAGAGTGGGACAATGAGCAGTTCTTC CSVRLAGEWDNEQFF TRBV29-1 TRBD2 . TRBJ2-1